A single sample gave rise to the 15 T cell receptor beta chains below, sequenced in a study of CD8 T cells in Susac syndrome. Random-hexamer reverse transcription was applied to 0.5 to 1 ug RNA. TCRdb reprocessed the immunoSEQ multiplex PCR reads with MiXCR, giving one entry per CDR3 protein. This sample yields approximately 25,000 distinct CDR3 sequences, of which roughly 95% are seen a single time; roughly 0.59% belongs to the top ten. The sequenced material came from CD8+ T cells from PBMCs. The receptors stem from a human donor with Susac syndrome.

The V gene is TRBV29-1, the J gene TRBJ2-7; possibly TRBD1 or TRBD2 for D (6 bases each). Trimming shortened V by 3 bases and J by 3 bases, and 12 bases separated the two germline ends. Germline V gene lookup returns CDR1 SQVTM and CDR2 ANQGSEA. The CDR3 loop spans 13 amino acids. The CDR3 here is CSVEWGAGYEQYF. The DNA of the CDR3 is TGCAGCGTTGAGTGGGGGGCCGGCTACGAGCAGTACTTC.

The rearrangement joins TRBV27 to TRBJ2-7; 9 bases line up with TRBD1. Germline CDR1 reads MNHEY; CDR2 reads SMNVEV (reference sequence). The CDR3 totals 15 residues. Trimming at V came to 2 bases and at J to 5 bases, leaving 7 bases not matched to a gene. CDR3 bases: TGTGCCAGCAGTTTAGTTGGGACAGGGCGAAACGAGCAGTACTTC. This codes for CASSLVGTGRNEQYF.

The CDR3 nucleotides read TGTGCCAGCAGTCCCAACCCTAGGGCCTGGGATACGCAGTATTTT. It is translated as CASSPNPRAWDTQYF. V is TRBV6-4 and J is TRBJ2-3, with no clear D. The CDR3 length is 15 residues. Per the germline V gene, CDR1 is MRHNA and CDR2 is SNTAGT. The ends were cut back, 5 bases at V and 6 bases at J, with 18 bases in the middle.

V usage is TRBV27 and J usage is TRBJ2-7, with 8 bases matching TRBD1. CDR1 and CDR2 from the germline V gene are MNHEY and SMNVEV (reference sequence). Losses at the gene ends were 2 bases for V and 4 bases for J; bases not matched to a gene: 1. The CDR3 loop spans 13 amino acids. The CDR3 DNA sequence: TGTGCCAGCAGTTTACAGGGGGCATACGAGCAGTACTTC. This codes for CASSLQGAYEQYF.

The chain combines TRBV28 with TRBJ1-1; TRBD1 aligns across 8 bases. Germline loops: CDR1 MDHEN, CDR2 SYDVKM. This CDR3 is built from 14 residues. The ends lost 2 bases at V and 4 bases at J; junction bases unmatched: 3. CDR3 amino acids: CASSLQGASTEAFF. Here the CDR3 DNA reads TGTGCCAGCAGTTTACAGGGGGCGAGCACTGAAGCTTTCTTT.

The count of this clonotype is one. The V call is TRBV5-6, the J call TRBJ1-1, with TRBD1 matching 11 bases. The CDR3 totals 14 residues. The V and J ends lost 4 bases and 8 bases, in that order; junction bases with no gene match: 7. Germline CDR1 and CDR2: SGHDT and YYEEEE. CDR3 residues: CASSEGQGDMEAFF. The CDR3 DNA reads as TGTGCCAGCAGCGAGGGACAGGGGGACATGGAAGCTTTCTTT.

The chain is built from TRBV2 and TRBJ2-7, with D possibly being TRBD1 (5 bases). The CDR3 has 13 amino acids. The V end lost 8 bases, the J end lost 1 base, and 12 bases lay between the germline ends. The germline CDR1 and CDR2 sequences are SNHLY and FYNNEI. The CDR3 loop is CASLNRQSYEQYF. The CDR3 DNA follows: TGTGCCAGCCTCAATCGACAGTCCTACGAGCAGTACTTC.

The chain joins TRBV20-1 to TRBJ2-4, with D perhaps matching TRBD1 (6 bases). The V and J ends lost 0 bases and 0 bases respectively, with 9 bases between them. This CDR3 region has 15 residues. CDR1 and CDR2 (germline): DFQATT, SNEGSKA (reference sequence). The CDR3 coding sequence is TGCAGTGCTAGAGATAGGACAGTAGCCAAAAACATTCAGTACTTC. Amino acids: CSARDRTVAKNIQYF.

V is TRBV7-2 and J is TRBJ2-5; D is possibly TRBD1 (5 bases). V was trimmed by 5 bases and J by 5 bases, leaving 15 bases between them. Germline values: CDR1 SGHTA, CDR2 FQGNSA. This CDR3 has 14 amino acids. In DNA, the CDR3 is TGTGCCAGCAGCCTAGGGGCTGGGGCGGAGACCCAGTACTTC. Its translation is CASSLGAGAETQYF.

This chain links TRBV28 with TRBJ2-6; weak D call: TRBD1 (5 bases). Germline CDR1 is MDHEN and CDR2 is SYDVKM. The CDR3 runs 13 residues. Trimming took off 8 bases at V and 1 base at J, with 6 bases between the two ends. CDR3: CASGASGANVLTF. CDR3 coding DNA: TGTGCCAGCGGGGCTTCTGGGGCCAACGTCCTGACTTTC.

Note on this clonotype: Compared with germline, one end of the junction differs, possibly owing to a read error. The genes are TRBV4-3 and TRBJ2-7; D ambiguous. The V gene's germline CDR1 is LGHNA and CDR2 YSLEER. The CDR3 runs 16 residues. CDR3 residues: CANSQDAPVALDEQYF. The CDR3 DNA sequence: TGCGCCAACAGCCAAGATGCGCCGGTGGCCCTGGACGAGCAGTACTTC.

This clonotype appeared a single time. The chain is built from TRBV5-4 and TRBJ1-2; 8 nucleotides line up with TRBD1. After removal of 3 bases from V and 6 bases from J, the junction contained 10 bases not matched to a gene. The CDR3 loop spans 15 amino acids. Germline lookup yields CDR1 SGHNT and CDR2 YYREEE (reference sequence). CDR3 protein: CASSWRTGRFDGYTF. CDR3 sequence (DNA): TGTGCCAGCAGCTGGCGGACAGGGAGGTTCGATGGCTACACCTTC.

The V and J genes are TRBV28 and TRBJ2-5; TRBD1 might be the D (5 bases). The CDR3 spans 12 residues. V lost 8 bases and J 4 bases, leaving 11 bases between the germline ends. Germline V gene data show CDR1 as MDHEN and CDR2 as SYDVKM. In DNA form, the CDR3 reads TGTGCCAGCGGCGTGGGGCCAGAGACCCAGTACTTC. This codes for CASGVGPETQYF.

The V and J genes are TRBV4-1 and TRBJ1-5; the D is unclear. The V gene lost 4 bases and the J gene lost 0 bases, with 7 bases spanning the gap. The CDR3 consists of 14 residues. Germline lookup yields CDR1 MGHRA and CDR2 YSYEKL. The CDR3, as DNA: TGCGCCAGCAGCCCCGGCTTTAGCAATCAGCCCCAGCATTTT. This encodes CASSPGFSNQPQHF.

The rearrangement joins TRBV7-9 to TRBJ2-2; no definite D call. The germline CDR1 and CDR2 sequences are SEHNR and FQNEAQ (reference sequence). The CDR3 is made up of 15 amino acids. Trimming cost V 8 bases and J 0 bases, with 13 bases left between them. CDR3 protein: CASRLGQSNTGELFF. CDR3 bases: TGTGCCAGCCGTCTCGGCCAATCGAACACCGGGGAGCTGTTTTTT.